This TCR beta chain was documented in a study of blood T cell repertoires in COVID-19 (dated by TCRdb to the early 2020s). For context, the study as a whole: Samples covering the acute and convalescent phases of COVID-19 were provided by collaborators in the United States, Italy and Spain. A freely available public database, intended as a resource for researchers studying the immune response to SARS-CoV-2, is where the repertoires were released. The material from the prospective study consisted of cDNA or gDNA derived from T cells, B-cell-depleted T cells, or PBMCs. The sample metadata nearly always contained a de-identified subject ID, COVID-19 status, age in years and sex. HLA class I and class II types, where available, came from metadata supplied by the sample provider rather than from assay-based typing. The samples were drawn from two sources: the first 160 participants of the ongoing ImmuneRACE study, and 950 to 1,500 subjects contributed by 6 global collaborators. The dataset comprised deeply sampled blood TCRbeta repertoires from subjects exposed to, actively infected with, or recovered from COVID-19. Beyond this particular receptor, the publication reports: The amount of clinical and demographic metadata varied by source and participant and was provided uncurated.

TCRbeta CDR3 regions were amplified from genomic DNA by means of the immunoSEQ Assay, a bias-controlled multiplex PCR. As for the original processing: Within the assay, amplification of reference gene primers was used to estimate how many nucleated cells each sample contained. Sequence reads were collapsed and filtered to measure the absolute abundance of every unique TCRbeta CDR3 rearrangement. For each sample, productive Simpson clonality was calculated as the square root of Simpson's diversity index over productive rearrangements. In TCRdb, the immuneACCESS table is reduced to in-frame sequences with V and J assigned. These tables do not hold every clone; where another copy was compared, an unresolved V gene accounts for under half, and the others remain unexplained. The V and J calls and clone size are taken from that table; D and trimming were inferred from the DNA. Here the sample has about 440,000 clones; about 85% occur a single time. The ten largest clones represent roughly 1.9% of the sample.

In the case of this clone: The antigen it recognizes is unknown. No quality values exist for individual bases; no much larger clone is one base distant.

In the prospective study, participants were about 18 to 89 years old, resided in around 25 geographic areas of the United States, and were enrolled through a virtual design. To assign participants to cohorts, the prospective study relied on clinical history that participants themselves reported in a screening survey and a study questionnaire. In the prospective study, whole blood, serum and a nasopharyngeal or oropharyngeal swab were collected from each participant by mobile phlebotomists. Over a 2-month period, participants in the prospective study had the option of providing additional blood draws and questionnaires. Prospective study blood samples were shipped either frozen or at room temperature before DNA extraction. The CDR3 starts with the cysteine, ends with the phenylalanine, and has 16 residues. The kept DNA is CDR3 alone, 48 bases in frame from the first base. The junction shows trimming of 8 bases on V and 4 bases on J, and the gene matches do not reach 13 bases of it. The germline V gene (reference sequence) gives CDR1 as SEHNR and CDR2 as FQNEAQ.

Sample: PBMCs or T cells enriched from blood (not recorded which). The sequence was obtained from a woman aged 18-35 years with acute COVID-19. The chain is made from TRBV7-9 and TRBJ1-3, with 8 central nucleotides matching TRBD1. The nucleotide sequence is TGTGCCAGCCCAACCGGCACAGGGGGTGGAGGAAACACCATATATTTT. Translated, it reads CASPTGTGGGGNTIYF.